Listed here are 27 T cell receptor beta chains from one sample, sequenced in a study of T cells in Graves' hyperthyroidism and ophthalmopathy. Amplified regions were TCR beta CDR3 sequences from RNA transcripts. The HTBI primer set drove a first-round RT-PCR of the TCR CDR3. TCRdb independently ran MiXCR on the multiplex PCR reads; one entry per CDR3 protein. This table holds about 610,000 distinct CDR3 sequences, roughly 15% found once. Sequences were obtained from blood. The receptor set was obtained from a woman aged 40 to 50 with Graves' ophthalmopathy.

The CDR3 DNA reads TGCAGCGTTGAGTTAGCCCGGAACACTGAAGCTTTCTTT. Translating gives CSVELARNTEAFF. V is TRBV29-1 and J is TRBJ1-1; D unclear. This CDR3 region has 13 residues. Trimming took off 3 bases at V and 1 base at J, with 9 bases between the two ends. CDR1 SQVTM and CDR2 ANQGSEA come from the germline V gene.

This clonotype was seen ten or more times. This chain links TRBV24-1 with TRBJ1-1; the D gene is possibly TRBD1 (6 bases). CDR1 KGHDR and CDR2 SFDVKD come from the germline V gene. The CDR3 runs 14 residues. Between the trimmed V and J ends, which lost 9 bases and 1 base, there was a span of 14 bases. The CDR3 nucleotides are TGTGCCACCCCCCTCCGGACAGAGAACACTGAAGCTTTCTTT. Protein product: CATPLRTENTEAFF.

There are many counts of this clonotype. DNA for the CDR3: TGTGCCAGCAGTTTAGCGAGGGGACCGGTGGGTAATTCACCCCTCCACTTT. Encoded protein: CASSLARGPVGNSPLHF. The chain joins TRBV12-3 or TRBV12-4 to TRBJ1-6, with TRBD1 as a possible D gene (5 bases). V lost 0 bases to trimming and J lost 6 bases, with 15 bases between them. CDR3 length equals 17 residues.

The chain links TRBV18 to TRBJ2-2, with 11 bases lining up with TRBD1. CDR3 length: 16 residues. Germline V gene lookup returns CDR1 KGHSH and CDR2 LQKENI. Germline trimming cut 0 bases from V and 4 bases from J; bases unmatched to any gene: 1. The CDR3 region has the DNA TGTGCCAGCTCACCACCGGGACAGGGGGGCACCGGGGAGCTGTTTTTT. Encoded protein: CASSPPGQGGTGELFF.

In this sample, this clonotype turned up many times. This chain joins TRBV20-1 and TRBJ2-2; D possibly corresponds to TRBD1 (6 bases). V was clipped by 5 bases and J by 0 bases, with 13 bases between them. Germline V gene data show CDR1 as DFQATT and CDR2 as SNEGSKA (reference sequence). The CDR3 is 15 residues long. For the CDR3, the DNA is TGCAGTGCTGAGGACAGACACGCGAACACCGGGGAGCTGTTTTTT. Protein product: CSAEDRHANTGELFF.

There are a few counts of this clonotype. Here the CDR3 DNA reads TGTGCCTGGAGTGAGGCTAACGGCGGTGGGAATCAGCCCCAGCATTTT. It codes for CAWSEANGGGNQPQHF. The chain uses TRBV30 and TRBJ1-5; D unclear. Trimming stripped 1 base from V and 4 bases from J, with 17 bases between. This CDR3 region has 16 residues. CDR1 GTSNPN and CDR2 SVGIG come from the germline V gene (reference sequence).

This clonotype was detected many times. The DNA of the CDR3 is TGCAGTGCTAGAGATCTTATAAGCGGTGCTGGCACAGATACGCAGTATTTT. Translation: CSARDLISGAGTDTQYF. V gene TRBV20-1 combines with J gene TRBJ2-3; D might be TRBD2 (5 bases). The CDR3 covers 17 residues. In germline, CDR1 is DFQATT, CDR2 SNEGSKA (reference sequence). V lost 0 bases and J 1 base, leaving 17 bases between the germline ends.

This sequence joins TRBV6-1 and TRBJ2-2, with 7 bases identical to TRBD2. V lost 6 bases and J lost 5; bases outside the gene matches: 12. CDR3 size: 16 residues. Per germline, CDR1 MNHNS and CDR2 SASEGT. The CDR3 DNA reads TGTGCCAGCAGACTACGCCCGTCGGGAGGTACCGGGGAGCTGTTTTTT. Amino acids: CASRLRPSGGTGELFF.

V usage is TRBV5-1 and J usage is TRBJ1-5, with 7 bases lining up with TRBD1. The junction had 24 bases not matched to a gene; V was cut back by 4 bases and J by 5 bases. Germline V gene sequence: CDR1 SGHRS, CDR2 YFSETQ. There are 20 residues in the CDR3. Here the CDR3 DNA reads TGCGCCAGCAGCCTTTTAATTTACCCCTCAGGGGGTTTGTTAGATCAGCCCCAGCATTTT. Protein: CASSLLIYPSGGLLDQPQHF.

This clonotype was seen at least ten times. The chain employs TRBV20-1 and TRBJ2-3; 12 bases line up with TRBD2. The CDR3 extends over 15 amino acids. J lost 4 bases, V lost 7 bases, and 9 bases had no gene match. Germline V CDR1 and CDR2: DFQATT, SNEGSKA (reference sequence). DNA of the CDR3: TGCAGTGTGACTAGCGGGAGTTTGGAGGCAGATACGCAGTATTTT. Residues: CSVTSGSLEADTQYF.

The chain combines TRBV29-1 with TRBJ2-7; D is ambiguous. V lost 0 bases, J lost 1 base, and 7 bases lay in between. The CDR3 totals 13 residues. Per the germline V gene, CDR1 is SQVTM and CDR2 is ANQGSEA. In DNA form, the CDR3 reads TGCAGCGTTGAAGATGTCGGTTCCTACGAGCAGTACTTC. This sequence encodes CSVEDVGSYEQYF.

This clonotype was seen repeatedly, ten times or more. The V gene is TRBV10-3, the J gene TRBJ1-5; TRBD1 agrees at 8 bases. Germline loops: CDR1 ENHRY, CDR2 SYGVKD. After removal of 3 bases from V and 4 bases from J, the junction contained 2 bases not matched to a gene. The CDR3 has 14 residues. CDR3 DNA: TGTGCCATCAGTGAACAGGGGGTTAATCAGCCCCAGCATTTT. Protein: CAISEQGVNQPQHF.

This clonotype was seen ten or more times. The chain uses TRBV5-4 and TRBJ2-2; 10 nucleotides line up with TRBD1. The CDR3 is 14 amino acids. The germline V gene has CDR1 SGHNT and CDR2 YYREEE (reference sequence). The J segment lost 8 bases and the V segment lost 6 bases, leaving 7 bases of the junction unmatched. CDR3 bases: TGTGCCAGCACCATGACAGGGGGCTCAGGGGAGCTGTTTTTT. This translates into CASTMTGGSGELFF.

This clonotype appeared many times. This rearrangement joins TRBV6-1 to TRBJ2-7; 11 bases align to TRBD2. The CDR3 is made up of 15 amino acids. Per germline, CDR1 MNHNS and CDR2 SASEGT. V lost 3 bases, J lost 3 bases, and 4 bases stayed unmatched. The CDR3 spells CASSDPGLADYEQYF. Here the CDR3 DNA reads TGTGCCAGCAGTGATCCGGGACTAGCGGACTACGAGCAGTACTTC.

Many counts were recorded for this clonotype. The genes are TRBV19 and TRBJ2-5; D is possibly TRBD2 (6 bases). The CDR3 runs to 13 residues. Deletions cut 11 bases from V and 5 bases from J, with 18 bases between. Germline V gene sequence: CDR1 LNHDA, CDR2 SQIVND (reference sequence). The CDR3 reads CACRPGGLETQYF. The CDR3 DNA reads TGTGCCTGCCGACCTGGGGGGTTGGAGACCCAGTACTTC.

This clonotype was detected ten times or more. The gene calls are TRBV6-2 or TRBV6-3 and TRBJ1-5; 8 positions match TRBD1. The CDR3 loop spans 14 amino acids. The V and J ends lost 6 bases and 7 bases, in that order; junction bases with no gene match: 8. Per germline, CDR1 MNHEY and CDR2 SVGEGT. The CDR3 DNA follows: TGTGCCAGCAGGAGGGACAGGTTGGGGCAGCCCCAGCATTTT. It specifies CASRRDRLGQPQHF.

Ten or more counts support this clonotype. The chain links TRBV6-2 or TRBV6-3 to TRBJ2-7; perhaps TRBD1 as D (5 bases). The V gene lost 4 bases and the J gene lost 3 bases, with 13 bases spanning the gap. Germline lookup yields CDR1 MNHEY and CDR2 SVGEGT. The CDR3 spans 14 residues. CDR3 sequence reads: CASSLRLDSYEQYF. The DNA of the CDR3 is TGTGCCAGCAGTTTACGCCTTGACAGCTACGAGCAGTACTTC.

This clonotype was found many times. This sequence joins TRBV10-3 and TRBJ1-1; 8 bases agree with TRBD1. Germline V gene lookup returns CDR1 ENHRY and CDR2 SYGVKD. CDR3 length equals 13 residues. Germline trimming cut 6 bases from V and 2 bases from J; bases unmatched to any gene: 2. In nucleotides, the CDR3 is TGTGCCATCAGGGACAGGGAAAACACTGAAGCTTTCTTT. As protein: CAIRDRENTEAFF.

The chain recombines TRBV11-2 with TRBJ2-5; D ambiguous. Germline lookup yields CDR1 SGHAT and CDR2 FQNNGV. This CDR3 region has 14 residues. Trimming pared 5 bases from V and 5 bases from J, leaving 15 bases between. In DNA, the CDR3 is TGTGCCAGCAGCCCGTCGCGGTTCGCGGAGACCCAGTACTTC. As protein: CASSPSRFAETQYF.

The sample holds many counts of this clonotype. The CDR3, as DNA: TGTGTGGTGACGTCATTGATGAGTCGTGCGGCTGAAGCTTTCTTT. Residues: CVVTSLMSRAAEAFF. The chain has TRBV6-1 and TRBJ1-1; D gene uncertain. The CDR3 runs 15 residues. Looked up from germline, CDR1 is MNHNS and CDR2 is SASEGT.

The chain carries TRBV6-5 and TRBJ2-2; 8 bases align to TRBD2. The trim removed 2 bases at V and 5 bases at J, leaving 7 bases unmatched. Germline assignment: CDR1 MNHEY and CDR2 SVGAGI. This CDR3 contains 16 residues. The CDR3: CASSYRAGVGTGELFF. The DNA of the CDR3 is TGTGCCAGCAGTTACCGAGCGGGAGTGGGGACCGGGGAGCTGTTTTTT.

This clonotype was seen many times. The chain carries TRBV7-2 and TRBJ1-3; no firm D call. Per the germline V gene, CDR1 is SGHTA and CDR2 is FQGNSA. The CDR3 totals 14 residues. Trimming took off 2 bases at V and 8 bases at J, with 13 bases between the two ends. CDR3 sequence: CASSLLSGRDTIYF. In DNA form, the CDR3 reads TGTGCCAGCAGCTTATTGTCAGGTCGGGACACCATATATTTT.

Many counts were recorded for this clonotype. The chain couples TRBV7-2 to TRBJ1-2; D is possibly TRBD1 (5 bases). V lost 1 base, J lost 4 bases, and 10 bases lay in between. CDR1 and CDR2 (germline): SGHTA, FQGNSA. The CDR3 sequence is 14 residues long. The CDR3 region is CASSLGGGTYGYTF. CDR3 sequence (DNA): TGTGCCAGCAGCTTAGGTGGAGGGACCTATGGCTACACCTTC.

This clonotype was counted at least ten times. The chain combines TRBV6-1 with TRBJ1-6, with D unresolved. V lost 3 bases and J 8 bases, leaving 8 bases between the germline ends. Germline V gene sequence: CDR1 MNHNS, CDR2 SASEGT. CDR3 length: 13 residues. This CDR3 reads CASSEDLDSPLHF. In DNA, the CDR3 is TGTGCCAGCAGTGAGGACTTGGATTCACCCCTCCACTTT.

This clonotype was seen repeatedly, ten times or more. The V and J genes are TRBV19 and TRBJ2-7, with D possibly matching TRBD2 (5 bases). The V end was cut by 0 bases, the J end by 7 bases, with 10 bases between. This CDR3 comprises 13 residues. Per germline, CDR1 LNHDA and CDR2 SQIVND (reference sequence). As DNA, the CDR3 is TGTGCCAGTAGTATAGATCGGGATAGGGAGCAGTACTTC. Translation gives CASSIDRDREQYF.

This clonotype was seen many times. This sequence joins TRBV2 and TRBJ2-3; 7 bases are a match to TRBD2. Germline lookup yields CDR1 SNHLY and CDR2 FYNNEI. The CDR3 runs to 15 residues. V lost 2 bases and J lost 0; bases outside the gene matches: 2. CDR3 in DNA: TGTGCCAGCAGTGAACAGCGGGGAAGCACAGATACGCAGTATTTT. Protein product: CASSEQRGSTDTQYF. The full variable domain, with the rest looked up from reference TRBV2 and TRBJ2-3, is EPEVTQTPSHQVTQMGQEVILRCVPISNHLYFYWYRQILGQKVEFLVSFYNNEISEKSEIFDDQFSVERPDGSNFTLKIRSTKLEDSAMYFCASSEQRGSTDTQYFGPGTRLTVL.

This chain connects TRBV20-1 to TRBJ2-7; D possibly corresponds to TRBD2 (5 bases). Germline-derived CDR1 and CDR2 are DFQATT and SNEGSKA (reference sequence). The CDR3 is 15 amino acids. Trimming pared 0 bases from V and 3 bases from J, leaving 15 bases between. CDR3 in amino acids: CSARDDGLVFYEQYF. CDR3 DNA sequence: TGCAGTGCTAGAGATGACGGACTGGTCTTCTACGAGCAGTACTTC.